This T cell receptor (beta chain) was identified during a study of CD8+CD57+ T cells in acquired aplastic anemia. Study context: Sorted CD4+ and CD8+ cells yielded around 3.2 ug of DNA on average. The study, taken as a whole, reports: There were about 27 CD8+ CDR3 sequences that occurred in both patients and controls.

This clonotype was counted a few times. Its cognate antigen is unknown. Sequenced patients had shown CD8+CD57+ cell expansion by flow cytometry. Every patient was diagnosed with severe acquired aplastic anemia. Both TCR beta VDJ combination and CDR3 sequence profiling were carried out. Genomic DNA was the template for this profiling. One entry per CDR3 protein, called by TCRdb with MiXCR from the reads. The sample includes around 500,000 distinct CDR3 sequences, 25% to 40% of them seen just once. This CDR3 has 15 amino acids. V lost 1 base and J lost 3, with 10 bases in between. Germline lookup yields CDR1 SGHTA and CDR2 FQGNSA.

Source material: sorted CD4+, CD8+, or CD8+CD57+ T cells (not recorded which) from PBMCs. This sequence was found in a human donor with aplastic anemia. The genes are TRBV7-2 and TRBJ1-5; D is unclear. In DNA form, the CDR3 reads TGTGCCAGCAGCTTAGGTTTGGGAAACAATCAGCCCCAGCATTTT. This sequence encodes CASSLGLGNNQPQHF.